This T cell receptor (beta chain) came from a study of T-cell reconstitution after alpha-beta-depleted transplantation in children. Deletions cut 4 bases from V and 4 bases from J, with 11 bases between. This CDR3 has 13 amino acids. Germline V gives CDR1 SGHRS, CDR2 YFSETQ. Preparation of the TCRbeta library was carried out with unique molecular identifiers. Each CDR3 protein gets one entry after TCRdb re-called the PCR reads with MiXCR. The sample has approximately 83,000 distinct CDR3 sequences; more than 9% are singletons. This clonotype occurred many times. The TCR sequence derives from a human donor who donated a stem cell graft to a child with inherited bone marrow failure. The rearrangement joins TRBV5-1 to TRBJ1-2, with D unresolved. The specimen was PBMCs from the stem cell graft donor, collected from the stem cell graft. CDR3 region: CASSPDGGYGYTF. The DNA for the CDR3 is TGCGCCAGCAGCCCGGACGGCGGCTATGGCTACACCTTC.